This entry is about one T cell receptor beta chain. This sample was taken from a study of blood T cell repertoires in COVID-19. Study at large: Sites in the United States, Italy and Spain provided acute and convalescent COVID-19 samples. T cells, B-cell-depleted T cells, or PBMCs supplied cDNA or gDNA.

Per the authors' pipeline: Counts of nucleated cells, estimated from reference gene primer amplification, were obtained. Assay used: immunoSEQ multiplex PCR; TCRdb lists only in-frame clones, some missing. V and J calls and clone size are given by that table; D and trimming were obtained from the DNA. This sample has fewer than 250,000 clones, with 82% found just once. The clonotype was recovered from a woman in her seventies with acute or convalescent COVID-19. Sequenced sample: peripheral blood.

CDR3 protein: CASSLATARMNTEAFF. Here the CDR3 DNA reads TGTGCCAGCAGCTTGGCAACGGCTAGGATGAACACTGAAGCTTTCTTT. The gene calls are TRBV5-4 and TRBJ1-1; D ambiguous. This CDR3 has 16 residues. Germline-derived CDR1 and CDR2 are SGHNT and YYREEE (reference sequence). The V end lost 0 bases, the J end lost 0 bases, and 12 bases lay between the germline ends.